This TCR beta chain appears in the sequencing data of a study of T cell responses to AZD1222 COVID-19 vaccine. Whole-study findings and limits: Baseline serostatus was positive in only six AZD1222 recipients. Repertoire sampling happened only post peak T cell response. Most donors were white British, females outnumbered males, and clonal diversity was possibly underestimated. Of spike-specific TCRs, nearly half reportedly target regions left unmutated in variants.

This CDR3 is 17 amino acids long. The V gene lost 4 bases and the J gene lost 1 base, with 19 bases spanning the gap. Germline assignment: CDR1 SGHVS and CDR2 FNYEAQ. About this clone itself: The antigen is undetermined.

Sequenced by immunoSEQ multiplex PCR; TCRdb stores in-frame clones only, minus some. The sample records roughly 120,000 clones, roughly nine tenths being singletons. Sequencing used peripheral blood, obtained on day 0 of AZD1222 vaccination. This clonotype was obtained from an adult in good health. V gene TRBV7-6 combines with J gene TRBJ2-5, with D perhaps TRBD1 or TRBD2 (6 bases each). The CDR3: CASSSRRGVHRQETQYF. The CDR3 region has the DNA TGTGCCAGCAGCTCCCGGAGGGGGGTTCATCGCCAAGAGACCCAGTACTTC.